This paragraph covers one T cell receptor beta chain sequence. This sample was taken from a study of blood T cell repertoires in COVID-19. Turning to the study itself: Italy, Spain and the United States were the sources of the convalescent and acute COVID-19 samples.

Germline CDR1 and CDR2: MNHNY and SVGAGI (reference sequence). The germline V and J ends were trimmed by 8 bases and 4 bases, with 17 bases remaining between them. This CDR3 has 14 amino acids. Original processing notes: The authors estimated nucleated cell counts from reference gene primer amplification. Some clones are missing from TCRdb's copy, which holds only in-frame ones; the method was immunoSEQ multiplex PCR. The V and J calls and the clone size are those of that table, but D and trimming were determined from the DNA. Here the sample spans approximately 220,000 clones, about 86% being singletons.

The sample consisted of peripheral blood. The chain uses TRBV6-6 and TRBJ1-2; D is possibly TRBD1 (5 bases). The clonotype originates from a woman aged 55-69 years with acute or convalescent COVID-19. The CDR3 spells CASVSPGDRYGYTF. The DNA of the CDR3 is TGTGCCAGCGTATCTCCGGGGGATCGCTATGGCTACACCTTC.